The present T cell receptor (beta chain) was sequenced within a study of blood T cell repertoires in COVID-19. Study as a whole: Acute and convalescent COVID-19 specimens originated in the United States, Italy and Spain. PBMCs, B-cell-depleted T cells, or T cells were the source of the cDNA or gDNA that made up the material.

This CDR3 has 15 residues. Trimming left V 5 bases short and J 2 bases short, with 13 bases between. Germline CDR1 MNHEY, CDR2 SVGAGI. Authors' methods: Reference gene primers were amplified, and this amplification served to estimate nucleated cell counts. Libraries were prepared by immunoSEQ multiplex PCR; TCRdb keeps only in-frame clonotypes and omits some of them. The V and J calls and clone size are taken from that table; D and trimming were inferred from the DNA. This table holds 99,000 or so clones, roughly 80% found once. The TCR sequence derives from a woman of 80 years or more with acute or convalescent COVID-19. The V gene is TRBV6-5, the J gene TRBJ1-3, with D maybe TRBD1 (6 bases). Sequencing used peripheral blood. The CDR3 DNA reads TGTGCCAGCAGTACGACCGGGGGGCCTGGAAACACCATATATTTT. This codes for CASSTTGGPGNTIYF.